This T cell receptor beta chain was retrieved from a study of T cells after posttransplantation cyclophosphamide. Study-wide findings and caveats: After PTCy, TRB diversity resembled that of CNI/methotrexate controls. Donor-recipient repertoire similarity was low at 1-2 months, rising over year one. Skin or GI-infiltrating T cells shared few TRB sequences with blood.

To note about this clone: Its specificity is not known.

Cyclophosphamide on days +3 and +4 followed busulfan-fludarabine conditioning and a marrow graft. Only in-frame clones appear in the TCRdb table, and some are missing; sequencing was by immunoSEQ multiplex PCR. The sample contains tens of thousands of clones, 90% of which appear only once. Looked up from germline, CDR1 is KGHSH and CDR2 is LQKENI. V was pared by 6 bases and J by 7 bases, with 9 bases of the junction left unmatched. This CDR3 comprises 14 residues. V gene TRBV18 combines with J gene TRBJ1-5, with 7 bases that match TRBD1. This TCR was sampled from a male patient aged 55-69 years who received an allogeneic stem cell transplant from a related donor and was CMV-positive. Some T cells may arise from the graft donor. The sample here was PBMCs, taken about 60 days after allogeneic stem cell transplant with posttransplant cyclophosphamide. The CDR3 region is CASSSDRAGQPQHF. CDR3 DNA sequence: TGTGCCAGCTCTTCTGACAGGGCAGGCCAGCCCCAGCATTTT. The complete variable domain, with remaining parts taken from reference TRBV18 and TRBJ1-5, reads NAGVMQNPRHLVRRRGQEARLRCSPMKGHSHVYWYRQLPEEGLKFMVYLQKENIIDESGMPKERFSAEFPKEGPSILRIQQVVRGDSAAYFCASSSDRAGQPQHFGDGTRLSIL.